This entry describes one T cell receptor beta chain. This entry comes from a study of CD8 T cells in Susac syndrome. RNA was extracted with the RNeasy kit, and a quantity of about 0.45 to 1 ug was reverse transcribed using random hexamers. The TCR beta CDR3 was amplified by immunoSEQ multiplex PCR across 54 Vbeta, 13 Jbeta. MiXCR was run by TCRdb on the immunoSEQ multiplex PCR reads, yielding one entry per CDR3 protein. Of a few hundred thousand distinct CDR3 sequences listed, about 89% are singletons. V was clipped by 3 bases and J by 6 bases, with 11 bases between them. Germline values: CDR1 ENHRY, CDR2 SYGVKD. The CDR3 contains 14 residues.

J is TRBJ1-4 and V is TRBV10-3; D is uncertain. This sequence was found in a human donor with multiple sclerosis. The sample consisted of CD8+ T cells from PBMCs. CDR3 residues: CAISEPGVDEKLFF. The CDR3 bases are TGTGCCATCAGTGAACCAGGTGTGGATGAAAAACTGTTTTTT.